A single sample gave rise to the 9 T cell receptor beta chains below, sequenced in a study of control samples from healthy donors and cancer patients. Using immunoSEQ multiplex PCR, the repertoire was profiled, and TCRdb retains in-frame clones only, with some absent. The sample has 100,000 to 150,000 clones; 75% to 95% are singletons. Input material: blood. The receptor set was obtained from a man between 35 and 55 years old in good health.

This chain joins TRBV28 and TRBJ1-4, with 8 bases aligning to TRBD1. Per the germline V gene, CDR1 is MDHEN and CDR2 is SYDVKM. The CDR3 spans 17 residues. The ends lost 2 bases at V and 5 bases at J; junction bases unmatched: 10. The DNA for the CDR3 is TGTGCCAGCAGTTTAGCGGGCAGGGGGCGCGAAAATGAAAAACTGTTTTTT. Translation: CASSLAGRGRENEKLFF.

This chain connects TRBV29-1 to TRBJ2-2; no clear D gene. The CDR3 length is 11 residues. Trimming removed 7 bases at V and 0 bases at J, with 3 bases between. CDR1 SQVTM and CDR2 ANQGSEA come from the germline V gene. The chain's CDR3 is CSASNTGELFF. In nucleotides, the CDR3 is TGCAGCGCATCGAACACCGGGGAGCTGTTTTTT.

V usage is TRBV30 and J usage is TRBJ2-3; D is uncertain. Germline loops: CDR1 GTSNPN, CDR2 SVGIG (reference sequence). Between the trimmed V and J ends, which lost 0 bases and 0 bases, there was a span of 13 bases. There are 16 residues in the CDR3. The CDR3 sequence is CAWSVGRAPSTDTQYF. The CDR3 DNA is TGTGCCTGGAGTGTGGGCCGGGCTCCTAGCACAGATACGCAGTATTTT.

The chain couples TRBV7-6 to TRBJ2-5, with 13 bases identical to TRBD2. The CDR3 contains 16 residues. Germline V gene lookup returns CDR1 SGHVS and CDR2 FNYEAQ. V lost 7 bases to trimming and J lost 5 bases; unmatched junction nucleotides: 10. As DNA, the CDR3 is TGTGCCAGCACCGCCACCACTAGCGGGGGGGCCGAGACCCAGTACTTC. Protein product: CASTATTSGGAETQYF.

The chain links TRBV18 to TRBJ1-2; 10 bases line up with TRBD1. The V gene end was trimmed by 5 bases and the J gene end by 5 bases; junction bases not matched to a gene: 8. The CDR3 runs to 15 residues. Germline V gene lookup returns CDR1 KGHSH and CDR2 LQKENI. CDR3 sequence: CASSSGTGVKYGYTF. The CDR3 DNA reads TGTGCCAGCTCATCTGGGACAGGGGTGAAGTATGGCTACACCTTC.

The CDR3 loop is CASSRGSDYTF. The CDR3 DNA sequence: TGTGCCAGCAGCCGGGGTTCGGACTACACCTTC. The chain joins TRBV5-6 to TRBJ1-2, with no clear D. Germline values: CDR1 SGHDT, CDR2 YYEEEE. CDR3 size: 11 residues. Trimming took 4 bases from V and 10 from J, leaving 11 bases between them.

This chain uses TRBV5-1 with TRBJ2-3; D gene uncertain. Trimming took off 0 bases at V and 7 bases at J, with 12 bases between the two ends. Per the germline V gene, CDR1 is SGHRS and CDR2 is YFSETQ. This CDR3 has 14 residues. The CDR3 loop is CASSLEVRTHTQYF. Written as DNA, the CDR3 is TGCGCCAGCAGCTTGGAGGTTAGAACTCATACGCAGTATTTT.

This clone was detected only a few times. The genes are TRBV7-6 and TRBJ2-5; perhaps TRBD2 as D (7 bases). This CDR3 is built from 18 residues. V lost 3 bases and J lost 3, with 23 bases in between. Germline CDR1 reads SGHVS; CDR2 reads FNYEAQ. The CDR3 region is CASSFLDGGGQWEETQYF. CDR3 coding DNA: TGTGCCAGCAGCTTTCTGGATGGCGGGGGCCAATGGGAAGAGACCCAGTACTTC.

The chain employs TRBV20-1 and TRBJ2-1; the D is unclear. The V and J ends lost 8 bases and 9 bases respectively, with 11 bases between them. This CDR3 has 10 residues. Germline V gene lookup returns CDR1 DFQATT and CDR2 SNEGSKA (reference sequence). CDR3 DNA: TGCAGTTCCCCGAGACTTGAGCAGTTCTTC. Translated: CSSPRLEQFF.